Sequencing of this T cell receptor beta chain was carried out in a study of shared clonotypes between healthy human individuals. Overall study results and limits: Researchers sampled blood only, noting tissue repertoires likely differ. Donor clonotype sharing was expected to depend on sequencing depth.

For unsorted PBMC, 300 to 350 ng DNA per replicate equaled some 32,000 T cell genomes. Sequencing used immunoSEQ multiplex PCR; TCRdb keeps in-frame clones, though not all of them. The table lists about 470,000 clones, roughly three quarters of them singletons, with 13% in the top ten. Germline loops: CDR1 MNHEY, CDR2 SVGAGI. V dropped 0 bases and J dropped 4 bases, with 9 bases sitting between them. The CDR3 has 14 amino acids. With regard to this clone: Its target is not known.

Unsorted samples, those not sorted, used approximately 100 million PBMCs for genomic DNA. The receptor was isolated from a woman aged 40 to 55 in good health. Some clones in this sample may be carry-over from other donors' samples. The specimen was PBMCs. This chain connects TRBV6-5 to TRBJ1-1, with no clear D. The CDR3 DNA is TGTGCCAGCAGTTACTCGGTACGGCCCACTGAAGCTTTCTTT. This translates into CASSYSVRPTEAFF.